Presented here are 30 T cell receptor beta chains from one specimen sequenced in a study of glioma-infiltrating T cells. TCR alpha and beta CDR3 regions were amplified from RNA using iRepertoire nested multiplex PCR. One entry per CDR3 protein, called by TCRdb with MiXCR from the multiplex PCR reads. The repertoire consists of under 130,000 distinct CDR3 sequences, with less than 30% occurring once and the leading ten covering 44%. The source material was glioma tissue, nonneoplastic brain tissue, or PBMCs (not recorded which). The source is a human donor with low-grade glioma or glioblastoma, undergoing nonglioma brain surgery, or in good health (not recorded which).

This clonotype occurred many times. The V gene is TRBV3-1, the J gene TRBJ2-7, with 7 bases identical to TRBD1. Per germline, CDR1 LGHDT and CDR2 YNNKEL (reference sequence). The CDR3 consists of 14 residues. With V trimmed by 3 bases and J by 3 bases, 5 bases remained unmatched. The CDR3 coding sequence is TGTGCCAGCAGCCAGGCACAGGGGTACTACGAGCAGTACTTC. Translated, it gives CASSQAQGYYEQYF.

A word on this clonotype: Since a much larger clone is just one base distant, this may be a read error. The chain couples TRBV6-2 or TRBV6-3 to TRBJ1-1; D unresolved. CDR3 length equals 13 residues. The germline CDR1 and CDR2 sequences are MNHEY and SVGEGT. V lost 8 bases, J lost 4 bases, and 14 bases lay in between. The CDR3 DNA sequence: TGTGCCAGCTCGGCAGAGCCGATCACTGAAGCTTTCTTT. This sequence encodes CASSAEPITEAFF.

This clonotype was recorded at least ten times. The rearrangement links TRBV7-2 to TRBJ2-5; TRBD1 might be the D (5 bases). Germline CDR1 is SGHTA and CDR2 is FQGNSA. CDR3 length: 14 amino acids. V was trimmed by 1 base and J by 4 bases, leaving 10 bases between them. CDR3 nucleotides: TGTGCCAGCAGCTTAGGCGACAGAAGAGAGACCCAGTACTTC. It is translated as CASSLGDRRETQYF.

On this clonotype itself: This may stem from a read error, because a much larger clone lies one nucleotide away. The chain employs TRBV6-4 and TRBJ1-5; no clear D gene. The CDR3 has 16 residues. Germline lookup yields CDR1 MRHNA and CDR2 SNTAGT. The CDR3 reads CASSEINRNSNQTQHF. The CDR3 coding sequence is TGTGCCAGCAGTGAAATTAATCGGAATAGCAATCAGACCCAGCATTTT.

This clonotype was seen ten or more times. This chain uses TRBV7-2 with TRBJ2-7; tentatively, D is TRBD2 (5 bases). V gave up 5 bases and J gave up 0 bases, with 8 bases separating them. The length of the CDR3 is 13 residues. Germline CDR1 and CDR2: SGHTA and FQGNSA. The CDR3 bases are TGTGCCAGCAGCCCCGAGGGCTCCTACGAGCAGTACTTC. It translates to CASSPEGSYEQYF.

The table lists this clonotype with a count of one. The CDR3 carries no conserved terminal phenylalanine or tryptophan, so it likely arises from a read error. In nucleotides, the CDR3 is TGTGCCAGCAGTGAAGGATTAGCGGGGCTTTCCAATGAGCAGTTCTCC. Its protein product is CASSEGLAGLSNEQFS. V usage is TRBV2 and J usage is TRBJ2-1, with 8 bases aligning to TRBD2. This CDR3 is 16 amino acids long. V was clipped by 1 base and J by 6 bases; unmatched bases: 8. Germline V CDR1 and CDR2: SNHLY, FYNNEI.

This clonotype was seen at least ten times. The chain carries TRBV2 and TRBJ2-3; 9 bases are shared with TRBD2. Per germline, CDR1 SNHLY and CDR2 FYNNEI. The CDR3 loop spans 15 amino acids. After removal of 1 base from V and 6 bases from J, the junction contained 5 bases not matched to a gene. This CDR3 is CASSEGSGGMDTQYF. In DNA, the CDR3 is TGTGCCAGCAGTGAAGGTAGCGGGGGCATGGATACGCAGTATTTT.

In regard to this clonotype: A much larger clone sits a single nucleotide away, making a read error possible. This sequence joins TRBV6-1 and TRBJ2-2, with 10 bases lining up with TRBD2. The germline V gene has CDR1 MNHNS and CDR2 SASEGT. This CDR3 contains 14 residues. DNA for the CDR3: TGTGTCAGCGGGACTAGCGTAAACACCGGGGAGCTGTTTTTT. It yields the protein CVSGTSVNTGELFF.

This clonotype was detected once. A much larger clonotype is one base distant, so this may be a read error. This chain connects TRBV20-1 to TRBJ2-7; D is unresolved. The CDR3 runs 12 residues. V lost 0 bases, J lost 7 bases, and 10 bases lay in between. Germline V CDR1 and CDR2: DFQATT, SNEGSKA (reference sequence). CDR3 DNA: TGCAGTGCTAGAGATCCCGGAAAAGAGCAGTACTTC. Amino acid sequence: CSARDPGKEQYF.

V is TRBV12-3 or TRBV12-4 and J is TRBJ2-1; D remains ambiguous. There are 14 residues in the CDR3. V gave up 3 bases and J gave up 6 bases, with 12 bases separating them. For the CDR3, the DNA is TGTGCCAGCAGTTTCAGGTTGCTAGGCAATGAGCAGTTCTTC. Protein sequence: CASSFRLLGNEQFF.

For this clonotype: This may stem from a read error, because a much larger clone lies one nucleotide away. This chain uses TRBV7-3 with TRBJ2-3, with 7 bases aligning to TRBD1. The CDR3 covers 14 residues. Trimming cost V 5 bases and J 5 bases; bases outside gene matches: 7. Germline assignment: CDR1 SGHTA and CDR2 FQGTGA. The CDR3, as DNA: TGTGCCAGCAGCAAGAGACAGGGCAGAGATACGCAGTATTTT. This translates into CASSKRQGRDTQYF.

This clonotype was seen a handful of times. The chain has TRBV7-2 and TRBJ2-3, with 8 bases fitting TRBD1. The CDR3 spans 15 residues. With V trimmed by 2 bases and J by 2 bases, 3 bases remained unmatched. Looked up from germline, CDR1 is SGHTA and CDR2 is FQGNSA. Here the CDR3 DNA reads TGTGCCAGCAGCTTAAACAGGGGGATCACAGATACGCAGTATTTT. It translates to CASSLNRGITDTQYF.

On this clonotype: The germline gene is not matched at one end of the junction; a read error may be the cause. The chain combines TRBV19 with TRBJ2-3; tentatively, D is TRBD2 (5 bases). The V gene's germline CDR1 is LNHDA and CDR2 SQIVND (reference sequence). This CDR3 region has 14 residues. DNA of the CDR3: TGTGCCGGTAGTATCCTAGCTCCCACAGATACGCAGTATTTT. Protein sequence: CAGSILAPTDTQYF.

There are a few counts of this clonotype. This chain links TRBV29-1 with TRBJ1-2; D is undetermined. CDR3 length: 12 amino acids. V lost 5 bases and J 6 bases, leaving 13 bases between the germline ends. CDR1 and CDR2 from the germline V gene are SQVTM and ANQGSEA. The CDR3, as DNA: TGCAGCGTTACGGAAGGGAAGAATGGCTACACCTTC. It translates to CSVTEGKNGYTF. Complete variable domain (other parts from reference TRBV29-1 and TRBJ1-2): SAVISQKPSRDICQRGTSLTIQCQVDSQVTMMFWYRQQPGQSLTLIATANQGSEATYESGFVIDKFPISRPNLTFSTLTVSNMSPEDSSIYLCSVTEGKNGYTFGSGTRLTVV.

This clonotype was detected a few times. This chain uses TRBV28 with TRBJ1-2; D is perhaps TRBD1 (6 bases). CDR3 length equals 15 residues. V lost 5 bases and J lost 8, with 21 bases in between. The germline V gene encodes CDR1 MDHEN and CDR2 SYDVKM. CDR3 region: CASSPPGQQTRGYTF. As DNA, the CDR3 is TGTGCCAGCAGTCCCCCCGGACAGCAGACTAGGGGCTACACCTTC.

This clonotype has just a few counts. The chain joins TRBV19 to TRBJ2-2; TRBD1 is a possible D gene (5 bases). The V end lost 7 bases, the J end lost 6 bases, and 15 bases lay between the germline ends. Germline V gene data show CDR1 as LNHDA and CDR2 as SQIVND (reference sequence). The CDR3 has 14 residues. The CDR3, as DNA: TGTGCCAGTATCCAGGGAAGTTTATCCGGGGAGCTGTTTTTT. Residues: CASIQGSLSGELFF.

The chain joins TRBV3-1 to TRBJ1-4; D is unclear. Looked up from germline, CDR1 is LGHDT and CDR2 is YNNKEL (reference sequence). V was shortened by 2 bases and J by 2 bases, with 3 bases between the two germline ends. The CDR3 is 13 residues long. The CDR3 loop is CASSQRTNEKLFF. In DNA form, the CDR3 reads TGTGCCAGCAGCCAAAGGACTAATGAAAAACTGTTTTTT.

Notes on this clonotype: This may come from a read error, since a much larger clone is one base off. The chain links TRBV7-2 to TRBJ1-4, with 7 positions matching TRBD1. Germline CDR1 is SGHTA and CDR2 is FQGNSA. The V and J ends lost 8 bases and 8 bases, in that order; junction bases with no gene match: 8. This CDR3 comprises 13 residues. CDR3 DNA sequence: TGTGCCAGCTGCACAGGGGTGTACGAAAAACTGTTTTTT. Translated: CASCTGVYEKLFF. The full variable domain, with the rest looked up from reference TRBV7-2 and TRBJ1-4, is GAGVSQSPSNKVTEKGKDVELRCDPISGHTALYWYRQSLGQGLEFLIYFQGNSAPDKSGLPSDRFSAERTGGSVSTLTIQRTQQEDSAVYLCASCTGVYEKLFFGSGTQLSVL.

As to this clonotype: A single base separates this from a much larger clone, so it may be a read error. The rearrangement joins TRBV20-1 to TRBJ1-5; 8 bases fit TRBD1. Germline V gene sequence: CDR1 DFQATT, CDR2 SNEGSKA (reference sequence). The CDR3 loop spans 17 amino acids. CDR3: CSARSTGQEYSNQPKHF. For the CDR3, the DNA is TGCAGTGCTAGGTCGACGGGACAGGAATATAGCAATCAGCCCAAGCATTTT.

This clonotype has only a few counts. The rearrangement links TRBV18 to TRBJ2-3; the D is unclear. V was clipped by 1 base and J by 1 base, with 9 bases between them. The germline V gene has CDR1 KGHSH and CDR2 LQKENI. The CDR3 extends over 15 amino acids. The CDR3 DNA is TGTGCCAGCTCACCACAGGAGTTCGGCACAGATACGCAGTATTTT. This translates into CASSPQEFGTDTQYF.

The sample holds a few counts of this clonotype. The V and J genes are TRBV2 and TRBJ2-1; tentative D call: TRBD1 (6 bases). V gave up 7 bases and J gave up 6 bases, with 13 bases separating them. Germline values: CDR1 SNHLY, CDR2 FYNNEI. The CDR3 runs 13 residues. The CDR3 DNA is TGTGCCAGCAATTTGGGGGCGGCCAATGAGCAGTTCTTC. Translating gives CASNLGAANEQFF.

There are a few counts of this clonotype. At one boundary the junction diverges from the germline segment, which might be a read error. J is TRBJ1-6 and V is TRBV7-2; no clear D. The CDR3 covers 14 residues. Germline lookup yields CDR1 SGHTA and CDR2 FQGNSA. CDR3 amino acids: CASSQIPYNSPPHF. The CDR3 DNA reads TGTGCCAGCAGCCAGATCCCCTATAATTCACCCCCCCACTTT.

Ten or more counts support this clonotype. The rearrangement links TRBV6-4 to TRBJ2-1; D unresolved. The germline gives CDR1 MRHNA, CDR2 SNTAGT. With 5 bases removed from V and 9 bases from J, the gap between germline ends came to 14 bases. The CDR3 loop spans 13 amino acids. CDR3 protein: CASSLLWTGEQFF. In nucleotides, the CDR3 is TGTGCCAGCAGTCTTTTGTGGACGGGTGAGCAGTTCTTC.

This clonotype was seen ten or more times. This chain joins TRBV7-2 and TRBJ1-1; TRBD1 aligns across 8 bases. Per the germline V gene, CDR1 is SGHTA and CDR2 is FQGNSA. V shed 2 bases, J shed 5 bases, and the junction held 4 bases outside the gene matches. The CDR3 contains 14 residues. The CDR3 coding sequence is TGTGCCAGCAGCTTAATGCAGGGGGCTACTGAAGCTTTCTTT. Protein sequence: CASSLMQGATEAFF.

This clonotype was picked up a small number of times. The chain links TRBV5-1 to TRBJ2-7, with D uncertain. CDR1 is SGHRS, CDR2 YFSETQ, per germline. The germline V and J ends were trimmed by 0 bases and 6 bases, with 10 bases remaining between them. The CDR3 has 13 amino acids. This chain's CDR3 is CASSLEPVIEQYF. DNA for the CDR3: TGCGCCAGCAGCTTGGAACCCGTCATCGAGCAGTACTTC. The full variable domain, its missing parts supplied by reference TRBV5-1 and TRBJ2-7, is KAGVTQTPRYLIKTRGQQVTLSCSPISGHRSVSWYQQTPGQGLQFLFEYFSETQRNKGNFPGRFSGRQFSNSRSEMNVSTLELGDSALYLCASSLEPVIEQYFGPGTRLTVT.

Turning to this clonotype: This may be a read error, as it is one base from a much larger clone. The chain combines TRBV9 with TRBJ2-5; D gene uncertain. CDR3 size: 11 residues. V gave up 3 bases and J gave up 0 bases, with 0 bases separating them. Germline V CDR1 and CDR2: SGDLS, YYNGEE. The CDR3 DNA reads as TGTGCCAGCAGCGACCAAGAGACCCAGTACTTC. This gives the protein CASSDQETQYF.

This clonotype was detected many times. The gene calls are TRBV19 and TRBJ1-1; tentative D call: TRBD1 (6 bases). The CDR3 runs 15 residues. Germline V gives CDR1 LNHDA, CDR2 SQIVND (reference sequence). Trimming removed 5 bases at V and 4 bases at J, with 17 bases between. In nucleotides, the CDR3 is TGTGCCAGTAGTCCTGAACAGGGAACGGGCACTGAAGCTTTCTTT. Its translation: CASSPEQGTGTEAFF.

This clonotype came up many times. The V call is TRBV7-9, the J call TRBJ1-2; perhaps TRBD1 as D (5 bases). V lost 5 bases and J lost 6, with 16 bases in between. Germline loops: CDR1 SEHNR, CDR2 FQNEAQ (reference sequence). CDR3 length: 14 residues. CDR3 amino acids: CASSPPGGGDGYTF. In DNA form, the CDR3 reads TGTGCCAGCAGCCCGCCCGGTGGGGGGGATGGCTACACCTTC.

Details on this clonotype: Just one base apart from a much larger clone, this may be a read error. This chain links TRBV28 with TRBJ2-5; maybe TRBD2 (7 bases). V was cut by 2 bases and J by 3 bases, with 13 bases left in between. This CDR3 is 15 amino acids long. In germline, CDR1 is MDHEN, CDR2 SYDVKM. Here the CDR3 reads CASSLPRGGEETQYF. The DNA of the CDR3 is TGTGCCAGCAGTTTACCCAGGGGAGGGGAAGAGACCCAGTACTTC.

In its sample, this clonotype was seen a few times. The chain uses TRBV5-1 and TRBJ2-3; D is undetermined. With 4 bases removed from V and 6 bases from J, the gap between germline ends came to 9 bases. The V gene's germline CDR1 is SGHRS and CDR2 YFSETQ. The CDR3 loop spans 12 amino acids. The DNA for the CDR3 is TGCGCCAGCAGCGTGTCCTGGGATACGCAGTATTTT. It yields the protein CASSVSWDTQYF.